A single sample is the source of the 9 T cell receptor beta chains below, sequenced in a study of neurological immune-mediated disorders. Via MiXCR, TCRdb re-called the 5' RACE reads, giving one row per CDR3 protein. This table has roughly 48,000 distinct CDR3 sequences, 13% appearing once. The time point denotes: longitudinal time-point 2. Sequencing was done on a sample of PBMCs. These receptors originate from a male donor with HTLV-1-associated myelopathy (HAM/TSP).

This clonotype occurred many times. This chain uses TRBV5-1 with TRBJ1-4, with D tentatively TRBD1 (6 bases). The germline V gene has CDR1 SGHRS and CDR2 YFSETQ. The CDR3 contains 14 residues. V gave up 5 bases and J gave up 2 bases, with 10 bases separating them. The CDR3: CASRGGATNEKLFF. The CDR3 DNA sequence: TGCGCCAGCAGGGGGGGGGCGACTAATGAAAAACTGTTTTTT.

This clonotype was recorded many times. The chain uses TRBV7-8 and TRBJ2-7, with D maybe TRBD2 (6 bases). Per the germline V gene, CDR1 is SGHVS and CDR2 is FQNEAQ. This CDR3 comprises 15 residues. Trimming removed 6 bases from V and 7 bases from J, with 22 bases in between. The DNA of the CDR3 is TGTGCCAGCAGTTGGGGAGGACCCGCAACTGGGGAGCAGTACTTC. It translates to CASSWGGPATGEQYF.

There are many counts of this clonotype. V and J are TRBV27 and TRBJ1-5, with unresolved D. V gave up 4 bases and J gave up 5 bases, with 9 bases separating them. This CDR3 comprises 13 residues. Germline V gives CDR1 MNHEY, CDR2 SMNVEV (reference sequence). The CDR3 sequence: CASSWSGYQPQHF. DNA of the CDR3: TGTGCCAGCAGTTGGTCGGGGTATCAGCCCCAGCATTTT.

This clonotype was picked up many times. The V gene is TRBV24-1, the J gene TRBJ2-1; 10 bases match TRBD1. V trimming: 3 bases; J trimming: 5 bases; junction bases outside the gene matches: 3. The CDR3 has 15 residues. Germline V lookup: CDR1 KGHDR, CDR2 SFDVKD. Written as DNA, the CDR3 is TGTGCCACCAGTGATCCCGGGACAGGGGACAATGAGCAGTTCTTC. It specifies CATSDPGTGDNEQFF.

This clonotype was seen many times. The chain recombines TRBV7-8 with TRBJ2-3; D may match TRBD1 or TRBD2 (5 bases each). Germline V gene lookup returns CDR1 SGHVS and CDR2 FQNEAQ. Trimming shortened V by 1 base and J by 4 bases, and 18 bases separated the two germline ends. The CDR3 extends over 17 amino acids. The CDR3 bases are TGTGCCAGCAGCTTAGAACCCGGCGGCAGGGACGCAGATACGCAGTATTTT. Translating it yields CASSLEPGGRDADTQYF.

A few counts support this clonotype. This chain links TRBV29-1 with TRBJ2-1, with TRBD2 as a possible D gene (6 bases). The V end was cut by 7 bases, the J end by 7 bases, with 17 bases between. Per the germline V gene, CDR1 is SQVTM and CDR2 is ANQGSEA. The CDR3 runs to 13 residues. CDR3 bases: TGCAGCGCCCAGGGACTTGATGGGAATGAGCAGTTCTTC. The encoded protein is CSAQGLDGNEQFF.

This clonotype appeared many times. The chain recombines TRBV20-1 with TRBJ2-7, with 8 nucleotides matching TRBD1. CDR3 size: 13 residues. Germline V gene sequence: CDR1 DFQATT, CDR2 SNEGSKA (reference sequence). V trimming: 3 bases; J trimming: 7 bases; junction bases outside the gene matches: 8. Here the CDR3 reads CSARPGTGIEQYF. The CDR3 nucleotides are TGCAGTGCTAGGCCCGGGACAGGTATTGAGCAGTACTTC.

This clonotype showed up many times. This rearrangement joins TRBV7-9 to TRBJ2-7; the D gene is possibly TRBD2 (5 bases). The CDR3 length is 12 residues. Looked up from germline, CDR1 is SEHNR and CDR2 is FQNEAQ (reference sequence). V lost 5 bases and J lost 8, with 13 bases in between. The CDR3 spells CASSRDVGKQYF. The CDR3 DNA reads TGTGCCAGCAGCCGGGATGTAGGCAAGCAGTACTTC. Drawing the rest from reference TRBV7-9 and TRBJ2-7, the complete variable domain is DTGVSQNPRHKITKRGQNVTFRCDPISEHNRLYWYRQTLGQGPEFLTYFQNEAQLEKSRLLSDRFSAERPKGSFSTLEIQRTEQGDSAMYLCASSRDVGKQYFGPGTRLTVT.

There are many counts of this clonotype. J is TRBJ1-5 and V is TRBV5-1; D is undetermined. Germline values: CDR1 SGHRS, CDR2 YFSETQ. The V and J ends lost 1 base and 2 bases respectively, with 10 bases between them. The CDR3 is 15 residues long. The CDR3 sequence is CASSLSASGNQPQHF. The CDR3 nucleotides read TGCGCCAGCAGCTTGTCGGCGTCGGGCAATCAGCCCCAGCATTTT. The variable domain in full, with the rest retrieved from reference TRBV5-1 and TRBJ1-5, is KAGVTQTPRYLIKTRGQQVTLSCSPISGHRSVSWYQQTPGQGLQFLFEYFSETQRNKGNFPGRFSGRQFSNSRSEMNVSTLELGDSALYLCASSLSASGNQPQHFGDGTRLSIL.